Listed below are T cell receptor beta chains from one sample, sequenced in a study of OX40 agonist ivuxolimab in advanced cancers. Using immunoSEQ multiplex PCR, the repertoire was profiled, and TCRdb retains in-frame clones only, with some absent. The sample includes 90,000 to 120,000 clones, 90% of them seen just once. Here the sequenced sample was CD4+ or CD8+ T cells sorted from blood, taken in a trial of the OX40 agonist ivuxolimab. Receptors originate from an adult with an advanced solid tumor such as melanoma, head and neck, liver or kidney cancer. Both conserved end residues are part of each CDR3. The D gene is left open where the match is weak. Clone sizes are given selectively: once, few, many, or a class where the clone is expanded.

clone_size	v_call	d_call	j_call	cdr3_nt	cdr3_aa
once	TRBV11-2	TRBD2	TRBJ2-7	TGTGCCAGCAGCTGGAGCGGGAGGGCCGTCGAGCAGTACTTC	CASSWSGRAVEQYF
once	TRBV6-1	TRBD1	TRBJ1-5	TGTGCCAGCAGCGGACAGGCCATTAGCAATCAGCCCCAGCATTTT	CASSGQAISNQPQHF
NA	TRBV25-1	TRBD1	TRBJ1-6	TGTGCCAGCAGGCCGACCCGGACAGGCCTTTCACCCCTCCACTTT	CASRPTRTGLSPLHF
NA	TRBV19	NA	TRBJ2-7	TGTGCCAGTAGTTCCGGGGGCGCGGGCCGCTACGAGCAGTACTTC	CASSSGGAGRYEQYF
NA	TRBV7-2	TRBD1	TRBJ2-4	TGTGCCAGCAGCTTAGGGACAGGTCTCTCTGTCATTCAGTACTTC	CASSLGTGLSVIQYF
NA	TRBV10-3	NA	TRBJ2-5	TGTGCCATCAGTGGCGGGGCCCCGGTGACCCAGTACTTC	CAISGGAPVTQYF
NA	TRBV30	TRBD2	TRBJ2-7	TGTGCCTTGATTAGCGGGAGGAACTCCTACGAGCAGTACTTC	CALISGRNSYEQYF
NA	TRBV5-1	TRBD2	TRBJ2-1	TGCGCCAGCAGCAGGGACGGGACTAGCGGCTACAATGAGCAGTTCTTC	CASSRDGTSGYNEQFF
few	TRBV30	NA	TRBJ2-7	TGTGCCTGGAGTGTACAAGGGGCAAAACCCTACGAGCAGTACTTC	CAWSVQGAKPYEQYF
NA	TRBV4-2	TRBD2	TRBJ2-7	TGTGCCAGCAGCCAAGAGGGGACTAGCGGGAGTCCCCACGAGCAGTACTTC	CASSQEGTSGSPHEQYF
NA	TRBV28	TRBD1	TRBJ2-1	TGTGCCACCTCTTTGGGACAGACCTACAATGAGCAGTTCTTC	CATSLGQTYNEQFF
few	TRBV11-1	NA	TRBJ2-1	TGTGCCAGCAGCTTATCGACAGGCTCCTACAATGAGCAGTTCTTC	CASSLSTGSYNEQFF
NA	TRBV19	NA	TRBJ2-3	TGTGCCAGTAGTATAGGCGTCACCTCAGATACGCAGTATTTT	CASSIGVTSDTQYF
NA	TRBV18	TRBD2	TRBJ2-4	TGTGCCAGCTCACCCTTGGCCGGGAGGCTCTCCAAAAACATTCAGTACTTC	CASSPLAGRLSKNIQYF
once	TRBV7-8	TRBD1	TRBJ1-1	TGTGCCAGCAGCTTGACCGACAGGGTGGGCACTGAAGCTTTCTTT	CASSLTDRVGTEAFF
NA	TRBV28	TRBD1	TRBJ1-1	TGTGCCAGCAGTCAACCCCCCGGGACAGGGGGCGCATATGGTAAGGCTTTCTTT	CASSQPPGTGGAYGKAFF